This entry describes one TCR beta chain. What it binds is unknown. Germline V CDR1 and CDR2: GTSNPN, SVGIG (reference sequence). The CDR3 has 12 residues. V lost 1 base and J lost 7, with 8 bases in between. This record comes from a study of beta chain features in type 1 diabetes. Notes on the study in general: Within the patient group, naive, central memory and Treg TCRB repertoires appeared more similar to each other than within healthy donors. Researchers report that Type 1 diabetes patients had moderately but significantly shorter TCRB CDR3s across all four CD4+ subsets.

Every bit of the isolated RNA underwent reverse transcription, so sequencing read expressed TCRB transcripts. Sequenced by immunoSEQ multiplex PCR; TCRdb stores in-frame clones only, minus some. The sample records some 640,000 clones, over 13% being singletons. This TCR came from a man younger than 35 with type 1 diabetes. This rearrangement joins TRBV30 to TRBJ1-5; D call uncertain. The specimen was naive CD4+ T cells from blood. The CDR3 coding sequence is TGTGCCTGGAGTGAAGCCGCGCAGCCCCAGCATTTT. Translating gives CAWSEAAQPQHF.